Described below is a single TCR beta chain sequence and its context. V was pared by 5 bases and J by 4 bases, with 12 bases between. This CDR3 region has 13 residues. Per the germline V gene, CDR1 is MNHEY and CDR2 is SVGAGI. In the original processing: Estimation of nucleated cell counts was performed using reference gene primer amplification. Method: immunoSEQ multiplex PCR; TCRdb's copy keeps in-frame clones and lacks some. D and trimming were read from the DNA, whereas the V and J calls and clone size are those reported in that table. The sample carries approximately 290,000 clones, about four fifths recorded once. The sample belongs to a study of blood T cell repertoires in COVID-19. In the study overall: COVID-19 samples collected from the United States, Italy and Spain covered acute and convalescent phases. T cells, B-cell-depleted T cells, or PBMCs provided the cDNA or gDNA that served as material.

Patients at the Seattle site were enrolled during active infection and followed longitudinally. This sequence was found in a person aged 65 to 85 with COVID-19, enrolled during active disease. The gene calls are TRBV6-5 and TRBJ2-7; D call uncertain. The sequencing input was peripheral blood. Here the CDR3 DNA reads TGTGCCAGCAGTCCCACCCTAGGATACGAGCAGTACTTC. It translates to CASSPTLGYEQYF.